This T cell receptor beta chain was obtained from a study of cytomegalovirus exposure and HLA in healthy donors. The V gene's germline CDR1 is SNHLY and CDR2 FYNNEI. The CDR3 covers 15 residues. Trimming shortened V by 1 base and J by 5 bases, and 15 bases separated the two germline ends. Amplification used 60 Vbeta primers and 13 Jbeta primers. Only in-frame clones appear in the TCRdb table, and some are missing; sequencing was by immunoSEQ multiplex PCR. This table holds about 110,000 clones, about 70% found once. This TCR was recovered from a man aged 25-40 years in good health and CMV-seropositive. The chain joins TRBV2 to TRBJ2-7; perhaps TRBD1 as D (5 bases). Sequenced input: PBMCs. DNA of the CDR3: TGTGCCAGCAGTGAAGAGGACACGGTTAGGGACGAGCAGTACTTC. Translation: CASSEEDTVRDEQYF. Combining the CDR3 with reference TRBV2 and TRBJ2-7 gives the whole variable domain EPEVTQTPSHQVTQMGQEVILRCVPISNHLYFYWYRQILGQKVEFLVSFYNNEISEKSEIFDDQFSVERPDGSNFTLKIRSTKLEDSAMYFCASSEEDTVRDEQYFGPGTRLTVT.